Below are 28 T cell receptor beta chains sequenced from a single sample in a study of T-cell reconstitution after alpha-beta-depleted transplantation in children (TCRdb year 2016). The library was built by means of PCR. Sequenced on an Illumina HiSeq 2500. To normalize quantification of the TCRbeta repertoire, the TCR libraries were built with molecular barcoding that relied on unique molecular identifiers. TCRdb took the public reads, trimmed them with fastp at Q25, ran MiXCR for clone calling and kept in-frame beta chains. One record per CDR3 amino acid sequence lists the most common genes and DNA. In this sample the table shows about 610,000 distinct CDR3 sequences, approximately 10% of which occur a single time. The top ten hold less than 5% of the sample. The source material was PBMCs from the stem cell graft donor, sampled from the stem cell graft. The source of these receptors is a human donor who donated a stem cell graft to a child with acute myeloid leukemia.

This clonotype was observed a few times. V usage is TRBV7-9 and J usage is TRBJ1-1; no clear D. The CDR3 contains 15 residues. The germline CDR1 and CDR2 sequences are SEHNR and FQNEAQ (reference sequence). V dropped 1 base and J dropped 0 bases, with 9 bases sitting between them. CDR3 nucleotides: TGTGCCAGCAGCTTAGGTCGGGCAGTGAACACTGAAGCTTTCTTT. Translated: CASSLGRAVNTEAFF.

This clonotype was recorded at least ten times. V and J are TRBV10-3 and TRBJ2-3; possibly TRBD1 or TRBD2 for D (5 bases each). Per the germline V gene, CDR1 is ENHRY and CDR2 is SYGVKD. V was shortened by 0 bases and J by 5 bases, with 15 bases between the two germline ends. There are 16 residues in the CDR3. The CDR3 sequence is CAISESPPGREDTQYF. Here the CDR3 DNA reads TGTGCCATCAGTGAGTCGCCCCCGGGGCGCGAAGATACGCAGTATTTT.

This clonotype showed up just a few times. The chain joins TRBV18 to TRBJ2-3, with D uncertain. Germline V lookup: CDR1 KGHSH, CDR2 LQKENI. This CDR3 comprises 14 residues. Trimming cost V 3 bases and J 0 bases, with 7 bases left between them. The CDR3 coding sequence is TGTGCCAGCTCACCCCCCGGGAGCACAGATACGCAGTATTTT. Translated: CASSPPGSTDTQYF.

The rearrangement joins TRBV30 to TRBJ2-3, with 12 nucleotides matching TRBD2. CDR3 size: 16 residues. V was clipped by 3 bases and J by 4 bases; unmatched bases: 8. In germline, CDR1 is GTSNPN, CDR2 SVGIG (reference sequence). CDR3: CAWRVGLAGIADTQYF. The DNA for the CDR3 is TGTGCCTGGAGAGTTGGACTAGCGGGGATCGCAGATACGCAGTATTTT. Drawing the rest from reference TRBV30 and TRBJ2-3, the complete variable domain is SQTIHQWPATLVQPVGSPLSLECTVEGTSNPNLYWYRQAAGRGLQLLFYSVGIGQISSEVPQNLSASRPQDRQFILSSKKLLLSDSGFYLCAWRVGLAGIADTQYFGPGTRLTVL.

This clonotype was observed a handful of times. The genes are TRBV5-1 and TRBJ2-3; 8 nucleotides align to TRBD1. V gave up 4 bases and J gave up 6 bases; unmatched junction bases: 13. The CDR3 loop spans 16 amino acids. CDR1 and CDR2 from the germline V gene are SGHRS and YFSETQ. CDR3 protein: CASSPYSGTGADTQYF. The CDR3 region has the DNA TGCGCCAGCAGCCCCTACTCCGGGACAGGAGCTGATACGCAGTATTTT.

This clonotype was counted a few times. The chain couples TRBV20-1 to TRBJ2-3; 12 bases fit TRBD2. This CDR3 has 18 residues. From germline, CDR1 is DFQATT and CDR2 SNEGSKA (reference sequence). Trimming at V came to 6 bases and at J to 5 bases, leaving 18 bases not matched to a gene. As DNA, the CDR3 is TGCAGTGCCAGAACCGGACTAGCGGGATTAGTGTCAGGAGATACGCAGTATTTT. Residues: CSARTGLAGLVSGDTQYF.

This clonotype has ten or more counts. This chain links TRBV27 with TRBJ2-1; TRBD1 might be the D (5 bases). The V end was cut by 4 bases, the J end by 4 bases, with 5 bases between. This CDR3 comprises 12 residues. Germline-derived CDR1 and CDR2 are MNHEY and SMNVEV (reference sequence). Here the CDR3 reads CASSSGYNEQFF. The CDR3 coding sequence is TGTGCCAGCAGTTCAGGGTACAATGAGCAGTTCTTC.

Concerning this clonotype: This could be a read error, since a much larger clone is one nucleotide away. The chain carries TRBV30 and TRBJ1-1; unclear D gene. Germline loops: CDR1 GTSNPN, CDR2 SVGIG (reference sequence). CDR3 length: 12 residues. This chain's CDR3 is CAWSVGETEAYF. CDR3 coding DNA: TGTGCCTGGAGTGTAGGCGAGACTGAAGCTTACTTT. Together with reference TRBV30 and TRBJ1-1, the CDR3 gives the full variable domain: SQTIHQWPATLVQPVGSPLSLECTVEGTSNPNLYWYRQAAGRGLQLLFYSVGIGQISSEVPQNLSASRPQDRQFILSSKKLLLSDSGFYLCAWSVGETEAYFGQGTRLTVV.

This clonotype showed up just a few times. This sequence joins TRBV10-3 and TRBJ2-2, with D perhaps TRBD1 (5 bases). Trimming cost V 4 bases and J 7 bases, with 10 bases left between them. The germline gives CDR1 ENHRY, CDR2 SYGVKD. The CDR3 is 13 residues long. The CDR3 bases are TGTGCCATCAGTGGCCAGGGTGACGGGGAGCTGTTTTTT. Its translation is CAISGQGDGELFF.

In its sample, this clonotype was seen a few times. The rearrangement uses TRBV4-3 and TRBJ1-6; D is uncertain. The CDR3 is 17 residues long. V was shortened by 0 bases and J by 2 bases, with 11 bases between the two germline ends. Per germline, CDR1 LGHNA and CDR2 YSLEER. The CDR3 is CASSQDVKGTYNSPLHF. The CDR3 DNA sequence: TGCGCCAGCAGCCAAGATGTCAAAGGGACCTATAATTCACCCCTCCACTTT.

This clonotype was seen more than once but under ten times. The chain recombines TRBV20-1 with TRBJ2-3; unclear D gene. This CDR3 region has 14 residues. Germline V gene sequence: CDR1 DFQATT, CDR2 SNEGSKA (reference sequence). Trimming pared 0 bases from V and 4 bases from J, leaving 11 bases between. CDR3 DNA sequence: TGCAGTGCTAGAGATAGAGTCTTCTCAGATACGCAGTATTTT. Translating gives CSARDRVFSDTQYF.

This clonotype turned up a few times. This chain joins TRBV4-2 and TRBJ2-7; no firm D call. Trimming took off 0 bases at V and 6 bases at J, with 9 bases between the two ends. The CDR3 spans 13 residues. Germline-derived CDR1 and CDR2 are LGHNA and YNFKEQ. CDR3 DNA: TGTGCCAGCAGCCAAGATTCGAGAGGCGAGCAGTACTTC. Translated, it gives CASSQDSRGEQYF.

This clonotype was found a few times. The chain carries TRBV6-5 and TRBJ2-1; a possible D gene is TRBD2 (6 bases). This CDR3 contains 16 residues. Germline V lookup: CDR1 MNHEY, CDR2 SVGAGI. Deletions cut 4 bases from V and 3 bases from J, with 16 bases between. The CDR3 is CASSFRWVGSYNEQFF. The CDR3 bases are TGTGCCAGCAGTTTCCGGTGGGTCGGGAGCTACAATGAGCAGTTCTTC.

This clonotype was detected only a few times. The rearrangement uses TRBV4-3 and TRBJ2-4; D possibly uses TRBD1 or TRBD2 (5 bases each). The germline V and J ends were trimmed by 0 bases and 9 bases, with 12 bases remaining between them. This CDR3 has 14 amino acids. Looked up from germline, CDR1 is LGHNA and CDR2 is YSLEER. The CDR3 DNA sequence: TGCGCCAGCAGCCAAGATCTGGGGGTCACCATTCAGTACTTC. Translated: CASSQDLGVTIQYF.

As concerns this clonotype: Because the CDR3 is missing its conserved closing phenylalanine or tryptophan, this is likely a read error. The chain recombines TRBV20-1 with TRBJ1-1, with TRBD1 matching 7 bases. The germline V gene has CDR1 DFQATT and CDR2 SNEGSKA (reference sequence). The CDR3 length is 15 residues. V trimming: 1 base; J trimming: 1 base; junction bases outside the gene matches: 6. This CDR3 reads CSARVRTGPNTEAFY. The CDR3 DNA sequence: TGCAGTGCTAGAGTCCGGACAGGACCGAACACTGAAGCTTTCTAT.

The rearrangement uses TRBV20-1 and TRBJ1-4; the match to TRBD1 covers 8 bases. Germline trimming cut 1 base from V and 8 bases from J; bases unmatched to any gene: 6. The CDR3 length is 14 residues. CDR1 is DFQATT, CDR2 SNEGSKA, per germline (reference sequence). Here the CDR3 reads CSARAGGAGEKLFF. For the CDR3, the DNA is TGCAGTGCTAGAGCAGGGGGCGCGGGAGAAAAACTGTTTTTT.

This clonotype was observed many times. The V and J genes are TRBV18 and TRBJ2-3; D is unresolved. Trimming shortened V by 5 bases and J by 2 bases, and 8 bases separated the two germline ends. This CDR3 is built from 13 residues. Germline CDR1 reads KGHSH; CDR2 reads LQKENI. The CDR3 sequence: CASSSGLTDTQYF. The CDR3 DNA is TGTGCCAGCTCATCTGGCCTCACAGATACGCAGTATTTT.

This clonotype appeared many times. The chain combines TRBV4-2 with TRBJ1-6; no clear D. Looked up from germline, CDR1 is LGHNA and CDR2 is YNFKEQ. CDR3 length: 14 residues. Trimming removed 0 bases from V and 15 bases from J, with 15 bases in between. The CDR3 loop reads CASSQEAAFKVLHF. The DNA for the CDR3 is TGTGCCAGCAGCCAAGAGGCAGCTTTCAAGGTCCTCCACTTT.

The sample holds a few counts of this clonotype. V usage is TRBV5-1 and J usage is TRBJ2-7; the D gene is possibly TRBD1 (6 bases). The V gene's germline CDR1 is SGHRS and CDR2 YFSETQ. V lost 0 bases, J lost 5 bases, and 18 bases lay in between. This CDR3 spans 16 amino acids. CDR3: CASSLEMGDIAHEQYF. The CDR3 DNA reads as TGCGCCAGCAGCTTGGAGATGGGGGACATAGCCCACGAGCAGTACTTC.

In DNA form, the CDR3 reads TGTGCTACTCAGGACAGCAGTTACAATGAGCAGTTCTTC. It yields the protein CATQDSSYNEQFF. This rearrangement joins TRBV12-5 to TRBJ2-1, with TRBD1 as a possible D gene (6 bases). The ends were cut back, 10 bases at V and 4 bases at J, with 14 bases in the middle. Germline V CDR1 and CDR2: LGHNT, FRNRAP. The CDR3 is 13 amino acids.

This clonotype was counted a few times. The chain couples TRBV20-1 to TRBJ1-6, with TRBD1 matching 7 bases. This CDR3 has 16 residues. Germline V gene data show CDR1 as DFQATT and CDR2 as SNEGSKA (reference sequence). V lost 6 bases to trimming and J lost 3 bases; unmatched junction nucleotides: 11. In nucleotides, the CDR3 is TGCAGTGCAGACGACAGGGAGTTCTTCTATAATTCACCCCTCCACTTT. This translates into CSADDREFFYNSPLHF.

This clonotype was seen ten or more times. The rearrangement joins TRBV20-1 to TRBJ2-1, with 12 positions matching TRBD2. The CDR3 is 15 amino acids. Germline assignment: CDR1 DFQATT and CDR2 SNEGSKA (reference sequence). After removal of 0 bases from V and 10 bases from J, the junction contained 7 bases not matched to a gene. The CDR3 sequence: CSARDALAGGLEQFF. Here the CDR3 DNA reads TGCAGTGCTAGAGATGCACTAGCGGGGGGTCTGGAGCAGTTCTTC.

Only a few counts were recorded for this clonotype. The chain links TRBV9 to TRBJ1-3; D is possibly TRBD1 (6 bases). V lost 1 base and J lost 4, with 12 bases in between. This CDR3 region has 15 residues. From germline, CDR1 is SGDLS and CDR2 YYNGEE. The CDR3 here is CASSVNLRGGNTIYF. The CDR3 nucleotides are TGTGCCAGCAGCGTAAACCTCAGGGGAGGAAACACCATATATTTT.

CDR3 sequence reads: CATRTSGNQETQYF. The DNA of the CDR3 is TGCGCCACCCGGACTAGCGGAAACCAAGAGACCCAGTACTTC. The V call is TRBV5-1, the J call TRBJ2-5; 10 bases fit TRBD2. With 9 bases clipped from V and 0 bases from J, the junction kept 5 bases outside the gene matches. Per germline, CDR1 SGHRS and CDR2 YFSETQ. This CDR3 has 14 residues.

This clonotype was counted many times. V gene TRBV28 combines with J gene TRBJ2-1, with D possibly being TRBD1 (6 bases). Trimming removed 4 bases from V and 3 bases from J, with 16 bases in between. Germline V gene lookup returns CDR1 MDHEN and CDR2 SYDVKM. This CDR3 spans 16 amino acids. CDR3 residues: CASSSPAGVGYNEQFF. CDR3 coding DNA: TGTGCCAGCAGTTCCCCCGCAGGGGTGGGCTACAATGAGCAGTTCTTC.

Many counts were recorded for this clonotype. The chain is built from TRBV29-1 and TRBJ2-7, with 8 bases that match TRBD2. From germline, CDR1 is SQVTM and CDR2 ANQGSEA. The CDR3 spans 14 residues. J gave up 3 bases and V 2 bases, and 6 bases lay outside the gene matches. In nucleotides, the CDR3 is TGCAGCGTTGAACTTGCGGGAGGCCACTACGAGCAGTACTTC. Its protein product is CSVELAGGHYEQYF.

The J gene is TRBJ2-3, the V gene TRBV15; D could derive from TRBD1 or TRBD2 (5 bases each). The CDR3 is 14 residues long. Trimming took 1 base from V and 4 from J, leaving 9 bases between them. The germline V gene has CDR1 LNHNV and CDR2 YYDKDF (reference sequence). The CDR3 loop reads CATSRGGSADTQYF. CDR3 DNA: TGTGCCACCAGCAGAGGGGGGTCGGCAGATACGCAGTATTTT.

This clonotype was recorded many times. The J gene is TRBJ1-1, the V gene TRBV29-1; D gene ambiguous. Germline V gives CDR1 SQVTM, CDR2 ANQGSEA. The CDR3 loop spans 13 amino acids. The CDR3 protein is CTSSQVRATEAFF. The CDR3 DNA follows: TGCACCTCTAGCCAGGTTCGGGCCACTGAAGCTTTCTTT.